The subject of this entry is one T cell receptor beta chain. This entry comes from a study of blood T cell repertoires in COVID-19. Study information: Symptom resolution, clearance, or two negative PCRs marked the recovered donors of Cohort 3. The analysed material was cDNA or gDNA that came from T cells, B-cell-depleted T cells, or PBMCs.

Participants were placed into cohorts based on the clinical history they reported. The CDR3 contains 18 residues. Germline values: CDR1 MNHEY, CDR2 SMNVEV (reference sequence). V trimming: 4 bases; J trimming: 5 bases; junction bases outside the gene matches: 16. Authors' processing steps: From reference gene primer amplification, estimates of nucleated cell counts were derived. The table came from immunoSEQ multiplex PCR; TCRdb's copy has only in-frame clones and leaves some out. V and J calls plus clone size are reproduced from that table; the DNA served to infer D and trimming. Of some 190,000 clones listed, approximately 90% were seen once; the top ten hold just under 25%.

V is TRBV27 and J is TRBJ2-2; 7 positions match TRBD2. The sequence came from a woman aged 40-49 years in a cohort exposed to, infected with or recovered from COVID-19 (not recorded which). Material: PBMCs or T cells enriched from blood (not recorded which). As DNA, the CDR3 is TGTGCCAGCAGTTCCCCATCGGGGGAGGGGATGACAACCGGGGAGCTGTTTTTT. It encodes CASSSPSGEGMTTGELFF.